The text below deals with one T cell receptor beta chain. The antigen is undetermined. The PCR used 60 Vbeta and 13 Jbeta primers. Data came from immunoSEQ multiplex PCR; TCRdb stores just in-frame clones and leaves some out. The repertoire holds more than 85,000 clones, with under 85% as singletons. The source of the sample is a study of cytomegalovirus exposure and HLA in healthy donors. Notes on the study in general: Productive status was seen about 87% or about 30% of the time for most TCR beta V segments in an earlier analysis. A later analysis appeared to link common viral pathogens to several of the most significant clusters. As a later analysis revealed, most CMV-associated TCR beta chains appeared HLA-restricted.

The CDR3 loop spans 14 amino acids. With V trimmed by 6 bases and J by 10 bases, 9 bases remained unmatched. The germline V gene has CDR1 MDHEN and CDR2 SYDVKM. Sequenced: PBMCs. The receptor comes from a boy between 5 and 17 years old in good health and CMV-seronegative. The rearrangement uses TRBV28 and TRBJ1-6; 7 bases are shared with TRBD1. DNA of the CDR3: TGTGCCAGCAGCATCCCGGACAGGAAATCACCCCTCCACTTT. Protein sequence: CASSIPDRKSPLHF.